The 9 T cell receptor beta chains listed next were all sequenced from one sample in a study of T cells expressing NK-cell markers. TCRdb reprocessed the 5' RACE reads and stores each CDR3 protein as one record, lacking DNA. The sample table includes fewer than 550,000 distinct CDR3 sequences. The sequenced sample was blood T cells: a sorted CD56 or NKG2C T cell subset, CD4+ or CD8+ T cells, or bulk PBMC T cells (not recorded which). The origin of the receptors is a woman aged 45 to 65 in good health.

This rearrangement joins TRBV5-4 to TRBJ2-2; the TCRdb D gene call, TRBD2, has no DNA to confirm it. Germline assignment: CDR1 SGHNT and CDR2 YYREEE (reference sequence). The CDR3 has 13 amino acids. Here the CDR3 reads CASGLAGAGELFF.

The V and J genes are TRBV6-5 and TRBJ2-7; without DNA, the TCRdb call of TRBD1 cannot be checked. The CDR3 spans 11 residues. CDR1 is MNHEY and CDR2 is SVGAGI in the germline V gene. The CDR3 loop reads CASKTGAEQYF.

The J gene is TRBJ2-5, the V gene TRBV7-8; the D call from TCRdb, TRBD1, cannot be confirmed without DNA. The CDR3 is 13 residues long. Per germline, CDR1 SGHVS and CDR2 FQNEAQ. CDR3 amino acids: CASSPPWQETQYF.

The rearrangement joins TRBV15 to TRBJ2-1; checking the TCRdb D call of TRBD2 is not possible without DNA. CDR1 is LNHNV and CDR2 is YYDKDF in the germline V gene (reference sequence). The CDR3 runs to 13 residues. The CDR3 region is CATGREGRSEQFF.

The J gene is TRBJ2-1, the V gene TRBV5-1; TCRdb returns TRBD2, unconfirmable since there is no DNA. The CDR3 runs to 16 residues. Germline V gives CDR1 SGHRS, CDR2 YFSETQ. The CDR3 region is CASSSSSFQGYNEQFF.

The rearrangement uses TRBV20-1 and TRBJ2-3; checking the TCRdb D call of TRBD2 is not possible without DNA. Germline lookup yields CDR1 DFQATT and CDR2 SNEGSKA (reference sequence). This CDR3 is built from 16 residues. CDR3: CSATPISGLNTDTQYF.

J is TRBJ1-3 and V is TRBV5-1; TCRdb returns TRBD1, unconfirmable since there is no DNA. The CDR3 contains 18 residues. The V gene's germline CDR1 is SGHRS and CDR2 YFSETQ. Here the CDR3 reads CASSYGEGLQGTGNTIYF.

The chain joins TRBV19 to TRBJ1-4; TCRdb proposes TRBD1, but this gene call is untestable without DNA. From germline, CDR1 is LNHDA and CDR2 SQIVND (reference sequence). The length of the CDR3 is 14 residues. The CDR3 sequence is CASSMGTGDEKLFF.

The chain has TRBV4-2 and TRBJ2-5; checking the TCRdb D call of TRBD2 is not possible without DNA. CDR3 length: 15 residues. Germline CDR1 and CDR2: LGHNA and YNFKEQ. CDR3 in amino acids: CASSQATGVGETQYF.